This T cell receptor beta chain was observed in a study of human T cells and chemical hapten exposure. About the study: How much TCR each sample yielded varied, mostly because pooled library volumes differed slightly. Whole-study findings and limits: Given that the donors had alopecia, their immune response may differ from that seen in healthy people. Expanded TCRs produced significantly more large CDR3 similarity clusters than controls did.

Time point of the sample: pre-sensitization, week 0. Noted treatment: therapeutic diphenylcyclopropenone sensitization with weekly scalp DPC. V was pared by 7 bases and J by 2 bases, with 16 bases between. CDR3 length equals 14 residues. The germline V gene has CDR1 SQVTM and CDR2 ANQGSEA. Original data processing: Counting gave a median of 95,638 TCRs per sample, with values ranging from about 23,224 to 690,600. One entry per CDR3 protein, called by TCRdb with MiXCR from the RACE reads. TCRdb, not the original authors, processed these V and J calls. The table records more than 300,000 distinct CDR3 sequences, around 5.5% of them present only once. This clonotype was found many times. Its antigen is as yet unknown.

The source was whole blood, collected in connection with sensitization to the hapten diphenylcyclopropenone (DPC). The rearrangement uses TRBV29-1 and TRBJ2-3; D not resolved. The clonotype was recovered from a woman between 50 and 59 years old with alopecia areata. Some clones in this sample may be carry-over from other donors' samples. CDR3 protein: CSAPPGPFTDTQYF. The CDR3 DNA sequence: TGCAGCGCCCCCCCGGGCCCTTTCACAGATACGCAGTATTTT.